Listed below are T cell receptor beta chains from one sample, sequenced in a study of blood T cells in healthy people across ages. MiXCR was run by TCRdb on the 5' RACE reads, yielding one entry per CDR3 protein. The sample lists fewer than 900,000 distinct CDR3 sequences; approximately 39% were seen once. Sequenced sample: blood. These receptors were obtained from a woman aged 55-70 years in good health. Each CDR3 is given with its conserved first and last residue. The D gene is left open where the match is weak. Size is stated for part of the rows, as once, few or many counts, or as a class when the clone is expanded.

cdr3_length | clone_size | j_call | v_call | d_call | cdr3_aa | cdr3_nt
12 | NA | TRBJ1-4 | TRBV27 | NA | CASRGYGEKLFF | TGTGCCAGCAGAGGATATGGAGAAAAACTGTTTTTT
13 | few | TRBJ2-3 | TRBV12-3/TRBV12-4 | NA | CASIIQGTDTQYF | TGTGCCAGCATTATACAGGGCACAGATACGCAGTATTTT
16 | NA | TRBJ2-3 | TRBV7-2 | TRBD1 | CASSPQGQGNTDTQYF | TGTGCCAGCAGCCCCCAGGGACAGGGCAACACAGATACGCAGTATTTT
14 | NA | TRBJ2-7 | TRBV20-1 | NA | CSARGGALDYEQYF | TGCAGTGCTAGGGGGGGGGCCCTCGACTACGAGCAGTACTTC
17 | NA | TRBJ2-3 | TRBV7-3 | TRBD2 | CASSSRLAGVSTDTQYF | TGTGCCAGCAGCTCACGGCTCGCGGGGGTTAGCACAGATACGCAGTATTTT
13 | NA | TRBJ2-5 | TRBV29-1 | NA | CSVERGSLETQYF | TGCAGCGTTGAAAGGGGCAGTCTGGAGACCCAGTACTTC
13 | many | TRBJ2-5 | TRBV29-1 | TRBD1 | CSADRGGGETQYF | TGCAGCGCCGACAGGGGAGGTGGGGAGACCCAGTACTTC
13 | many | TRBJ2-7 | TRBV7-9 | NA | CASSFEVVGEQYF | TGTGCCAGCAGCTTTGAAGTAGTGGGCGAGCAGTACTTC
17 | NA | TRBJ2-3 | TRBV6-6 | TRBD1 | CASTKRTGNSGEDTQYF | TGTGCCAGCACAAAGCGGACAGGGAATAGTGGGGAGGATACGCAGTATTTT
15 | once | TRBJ2-7 | TRBV9 | TRBD2 | CASSEGLADQEAQYF | TGTGCCAGCAGCGAGGGACTAGCGGACCAAGAGGCCCAGTACTTC
14 | few | TRBJ2-7 | TRBV7-2 | NA | CASSNQEVSREQYF | TGTGCCAGCAGCAACCAGGAGGTTTCTCGCGAGCAGTACTTC
17 | NA | TRBJ2-7 | TRBV6-6 | NA | CASSFSPPERYSYEQYF | TGTGCCAGCAGCTTTTCCCCCCCAGAGCGGTACTCCTACGAGCAGTACTTC
13 | NA | TRBJ2-3 | TRBV18 | NA | CASSDTSTDTQYF | TGTGCCAGCTCTGATACAAGCACAGATACGCAGTATTTT
13 | few | TRBJ2-5 | TRBV7-3 | NA | CASSLTGGLEQYF | TGTGCCAGCAGCTTAACGGGGGGGCTTGAGCAGTACTTC
15 | NA | TRBJ2-7 | TRBV6-2/TRBV6-3 | NA | CACFAGTGSSYEQYF | TGTGCCTGTTTCGCTGGGACGGGCAGCTCCTACGAGCAGTACTTC
18 | NA | TRBJ2-1 | TRBV24-1 | TRBD2 | CATSDTGRAGGAPNEQFF | TGTGCCACCAGTGATACCGGGAGGGCCGGGGGCGCACCCAATGAGCAGTTCTTC
13 | many | TRBJ2-3 | TRBV2 | NA | CASSGLTADTQYF | TGTGCCAGCAGTGGACTAACGGCAGATACGCAGTATTTT
13 | NA | TRBJ1-1 | TRBV6-5 | NA | CASRYQGTTEAFF | TGTGCCAGCAGATATCAGGGTACGACTGAAGCTTTCTTT
15 | few | TRBJ2-5 | TRBV20-1 | TRBD2 | CSARKRTSGEETQYF | TGCAGTGCTAGGAAAAGGACTAGCGGGGAAGAGACCCAGTACTTC
16 | NA | TRBJ2-5 | TRBV7-2 | TRBD2 | CASSLGTSGTLETQYF | TGTGCCAGCAGCCTAGGGACTAGCGGGACCCTAGAGACCCAGTACTTC
16 | NA | TRBJ1-4 | TRBV7-2 | NA | CASSLEVAGRSEELFF | TGTGCCAGCAGCTTAGAGGTCGCAGGGAGGAGTGAAGAACTGTTTTTT
16 | NA | TRBJ2-3 | TRBV7-2 | TRBD2 | CASSLLAGVFTDTQYF | TGTGCCAGCAGCTTACTAGCGGGAGTATTTACAGATACGCAGTATTTT
13 | NA | TRBJ2-1 | TRBV20-1 | NA | CSASTRGSGEQFF | TGCAGTGCTTCGACGCGAGGGTCGGGTGAGCAGTTCTTC
14 | few | TRBJ2-7 | TRBV6-1 | NA | CASSARPTAYEQYF | TGTGCCAGCAGTGCTCGGCCGACCGCCTACGAGCAGTACTTC
13 | few | TRBJ1-6 | TRBV6-6 | NA | CASSTGDHSPLHF | TGTGCCAGCAGCACAGGAGACCATTCACCCCTCCACTTT
15 | NA | TRBJ2-3 | TRBV6-6 | NA | CASSYSRPGADTQYF | TGTGCCAGCAGTTACTCGCGCCCAGGAGCAGATACGCAGTATTTT
14 | few | TRBJ2-4 | TRBV6-5 | NA | CASSRQFGKNIQYF | TGTGCCAGCAGTCGACAGTTTGGCAAAAACATTCAGTACTTC